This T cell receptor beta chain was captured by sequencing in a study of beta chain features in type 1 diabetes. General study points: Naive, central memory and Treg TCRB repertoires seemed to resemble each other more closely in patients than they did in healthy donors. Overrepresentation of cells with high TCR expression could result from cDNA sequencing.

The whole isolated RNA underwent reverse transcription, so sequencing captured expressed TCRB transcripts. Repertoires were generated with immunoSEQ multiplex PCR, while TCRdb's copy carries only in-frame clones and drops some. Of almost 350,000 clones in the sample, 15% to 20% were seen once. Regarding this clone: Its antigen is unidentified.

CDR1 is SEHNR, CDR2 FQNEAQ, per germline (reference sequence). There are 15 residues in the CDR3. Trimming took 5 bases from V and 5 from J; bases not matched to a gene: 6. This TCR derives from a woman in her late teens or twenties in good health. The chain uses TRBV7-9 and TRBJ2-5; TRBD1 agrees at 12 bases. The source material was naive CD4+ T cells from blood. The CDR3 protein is CASSHGTGGYETQYF. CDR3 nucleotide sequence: TGTGCCAGCAGCCACGGGACAGGGGGCTACGAGACCCAGTACTTC.